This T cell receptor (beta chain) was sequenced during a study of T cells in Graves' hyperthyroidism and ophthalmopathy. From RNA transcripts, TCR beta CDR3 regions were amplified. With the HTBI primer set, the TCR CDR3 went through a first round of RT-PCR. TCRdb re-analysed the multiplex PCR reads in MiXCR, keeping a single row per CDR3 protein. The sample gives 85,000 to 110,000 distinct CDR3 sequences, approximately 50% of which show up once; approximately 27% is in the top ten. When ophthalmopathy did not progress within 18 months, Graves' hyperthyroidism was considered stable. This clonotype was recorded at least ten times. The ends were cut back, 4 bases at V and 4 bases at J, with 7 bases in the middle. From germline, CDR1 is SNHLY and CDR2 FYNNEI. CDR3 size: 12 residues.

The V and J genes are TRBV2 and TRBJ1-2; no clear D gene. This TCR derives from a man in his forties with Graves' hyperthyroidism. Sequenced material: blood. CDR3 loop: CASSVSSYGYTF. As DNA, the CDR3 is TGTGCCAGCAGTGTCTCCAGCTATGGCTACACCTTC. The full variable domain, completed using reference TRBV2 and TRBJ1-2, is EPEVTQTPSHQVTQMGQEVILRCVPISNHLYFYWYRQILGQKVEFLVSFYNNEISEKSEIFDDQFSVERPDGSNFTLKIRSTKLEDSAMYFCASSVSSYGYTFGSGTRLTVV.